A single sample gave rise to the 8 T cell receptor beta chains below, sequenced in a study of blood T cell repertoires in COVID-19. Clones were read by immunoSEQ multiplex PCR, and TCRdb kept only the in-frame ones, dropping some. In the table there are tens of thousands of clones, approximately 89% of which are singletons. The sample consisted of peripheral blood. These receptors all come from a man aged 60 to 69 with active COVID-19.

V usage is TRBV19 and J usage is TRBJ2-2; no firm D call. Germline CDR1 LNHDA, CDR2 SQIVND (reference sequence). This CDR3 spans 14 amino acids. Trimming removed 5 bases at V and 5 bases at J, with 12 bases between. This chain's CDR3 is CASSPRPQTGELFF. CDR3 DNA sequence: TGTGCCAGTAGTCCGCGGCCCCAGACCGGGGAGCTGTTTTTT.

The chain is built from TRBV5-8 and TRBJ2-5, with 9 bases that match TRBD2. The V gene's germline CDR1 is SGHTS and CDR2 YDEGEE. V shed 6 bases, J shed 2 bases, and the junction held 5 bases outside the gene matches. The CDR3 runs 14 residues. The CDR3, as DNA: TGTGCCAGCATTAGCGGGGGACGACAAGAGACCCAGTACTTC. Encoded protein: CASISGGRQETQYF.

The CDR3 loop is CASSLTRGQGDTQYF. The DNA of the CDR3 is TGTGCCAGCAGCTTAACCAGGGGGCAGGGCGATACGCAGTATTTT. This chain joins TRBV7-3 and TRBJ2-3; TRBD1 aligns across 8 bases. Germline trimming cut 0 bases from V and 6 bases from J; bases unmatched to any gene: 5. The CDR3 has 15 amino acids. Germline V gene lookup returns CDR1 SGHTA and CDR2 FQGTGA.

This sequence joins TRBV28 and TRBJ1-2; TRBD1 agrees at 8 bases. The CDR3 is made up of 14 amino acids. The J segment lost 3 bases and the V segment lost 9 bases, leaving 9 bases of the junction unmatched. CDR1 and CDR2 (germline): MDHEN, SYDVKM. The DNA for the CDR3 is TGTGCCAGTTCCTGGACAGGGCTGGACTATGGCTACACCTTC. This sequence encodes CASSWTGLDYGYTF.

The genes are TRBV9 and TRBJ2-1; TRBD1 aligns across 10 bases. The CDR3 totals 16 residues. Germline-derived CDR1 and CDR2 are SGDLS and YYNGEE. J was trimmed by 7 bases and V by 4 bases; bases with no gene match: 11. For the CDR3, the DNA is TGTGCCAGCAGCCCCGCAGGGGACAGGGGCTTGAATGAGCAGTTCTTC. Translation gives CASSPAGDRGLNEQFF.

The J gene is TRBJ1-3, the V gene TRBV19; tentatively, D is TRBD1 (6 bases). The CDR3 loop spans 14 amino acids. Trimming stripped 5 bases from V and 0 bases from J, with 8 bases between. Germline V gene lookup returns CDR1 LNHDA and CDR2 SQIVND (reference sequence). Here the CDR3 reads CASSVQGSGNTIYF. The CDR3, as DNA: TGTGCCAGTAGTGTACAGGGCTCTGGAAACACCATATATTTT.

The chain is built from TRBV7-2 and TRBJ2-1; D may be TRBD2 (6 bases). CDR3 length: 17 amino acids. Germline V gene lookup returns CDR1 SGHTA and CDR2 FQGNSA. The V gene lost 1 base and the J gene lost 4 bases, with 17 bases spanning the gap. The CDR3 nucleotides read TGTGCCAGCAGCTTAGGGGCCCCTAGCGCGGAGTACAATGAGCAGTTCTTC. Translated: CASSLGAPSAEYNEQFF.

CDR3 protein: CASSLGGRGDNQPQHF. In DNA form, the CDR3 reads TGTGCCAGCAGCTTAGGAGGCCGGGGGGACAATCAGCCCCAGCATTTT. V is TRBV7-9 and J is TRBJ1-5, with D possibly matching TRBD1 (5 bases). Germline V lookup: CDR1 SEHNR, CDR2 FQNEAQ (reference sequence). V lost 1 base, J lost 3 bases, and 13 bases lay in between. This CDR3 is 16 amino acids long.